These 20 T cell receptor beta chains share one sample of origin, sequenced in a study of T cell responses to AZD1222 COVID-19 vaccine. Sequencing used immunoSEQ multiplex PCR; TCRdb keeps in-frame clones, though not all of them. This table has under 150,000 clones, 75% to 95% appearing once. The sequencing here drew on peripheral blood, taken on day 0 of AZD1222 vaccination. The receptors originated from an adult in good health.

This clone has a handful of counts. The chain is built from TRBV7-3 and TRBJ1-5, with TRBD1 as a possible D gene (5 bases). The germline gives CDR1 SGHTA, CDR2 FQGTGA. CDR3 length equals 13 residues. V lost 3 bases, J lost 8 bases, and 11 bases lay in between. Written as DNA, the CDR3 is TGTGCCAGCAGCTTGGGGCCGGAGGAGCCCCAGCATTTT. Its protein product is CASSLGPEEPQHF.

The chain recombines TRBV7-9 with TRBJ2-2, with TRBD1 matching over 8 bases. The CDR3 covers 15 residues. Germline lookup yields CDR1 SEHNR and CDR2 FQNEAQ (reference sequence). The V gene end was trimmed by 5 bases and the J gene end by 3 bases; junction bases not matched to a gene: 5. The CDR3 nucleotides read TGTGCCAGCAGCCAGGACAGGGCCTACACCGGGGAGCTGTTTTTT. Residues: CASSQDRAYTGELFF.

The rearrangement joins TRBV9 to TRBJ2-1; no clear D gene. CDR1 is SGDLS and CDR2 is YYNGEE in the germline V gene. The CDR3 loop spans 9 amino acids. The V end was cut by 4 bases, the J end by 13 bases, with 6 bases between. The CDR3 spells CASSPFQFF. Written as DNA, the CDR3 is TGTGCCAGCAGCCCCTTTCAGTTCTTC. Variable domain in full (rest from reference TRBV9 and TRBJ2-1): DSGVTQTPKHLITATGQRVTLRCSPRSGDLSVYWYQQSLDQGLQFLIQYYNGEERAKGNILERFSAQQFPDLHSELNLSSLELGDSALYFCASSPFQFFGPGTRLTVL.

This chain links TRBV25-1 with TRBJ2-3; TRBD2 matches 10 bases. The trim removed 6 bases at V and 7 bases at J, leaving 7 bases unmatched. The CDR3 extends over 14 amino acids. Germline CDR1 MGHDK, CDR2 SYGVNS. Written as DNA, the CDR3 is TGTGCCAGCAGCCTAGCGGGGGACCGATATACGCAGTATTTT. Protein product: CASSLAGDRYTQYF.

The chain links TRBV6-6 to TRBJ1-4, with D possibly matching TRBD1 (6 bases). Trimming took 6 bases from V and 2 from J, leaving 16 bases between them. Germline CDR1 and CDR2: MNHNY and SVGAGI (reference sequence). The CDR3 loop spans 16 amino acids. This CDR3 is CASSLLQGNTNEKLFF. The CDR3 bases are TGTGCCAGCAGCCTGCTCCAGGGGAACACTAATGAAAAACTGTTTTTT.

The chain employs TRBV19 and TRBJ1-4; 7 bases agree with TRBD1. With V trimmed by 6 bases and J by 0 bases, 1 base remained unmatched. The CDR3 loop spans 14 amino acids. The germline V gene encodes CDR1 LNHDA and CDR2 SQIVND (reference sequence). The CDR3 is CASRGTATNEKLFF. The CDR3 region has the DNA TGTGCCAGTAGAGGGACAGCAACTAATGAAAAACTGTTTTTT.

The CDR3 nucleotides read TGTGCCAGCAGTTACTCGGGCGGGCGGGACCCCGCGATCACAGATACGCAGTATTTT. This codes for CASSYSGGRDPAITDTQYF. The gene calls are TRBV6-2 or TRBV6-3 and TRBJ2-3; tentatively, D is TRBD2 (6 bases). The CDR3 is made up of 19 amino acids. V was pared by 0 bases and J by 2 bases, with 21 bases between. Germline-derived CDR1 and CDR2 are MNHEY and SVGEGT.

J is TRBJ1-5 and V is TRBV20-1; 12 bases match TRBD1. Trimming removed 3 bases from V and 6 bases from J; junction bases left unmatched: 12. The CDR3 spans 17 residues. CDR1 is DFQATT and CDR2 is SNEGSKA in the germline V gene (reference sequence). The CDR3 sequence is CSASSGQGAFKGQPQHF. CDR3 coding DNA: TGCAGTGCTAGTTCGGGACAGGGGGCCTTTAAAGGTCAGCCCCAGCATTTT.

The chain employs TRBV27 and TRBJ2-1; TRBD2 matches at 14 bases. Trimming cost V 5 bases and J 2 bases; bases outside gene matches: 8. This CDR3 contains 18 residues. CDR1 and CDR2 from the germline V gene are MNHEY and SMNVEV (reference sequence). The DNA for the CDR3 is TGTGCCAGCAGTATAAGGCTGACTAGCGGGAGGGCCTACAATGAGCAGTTCTTC. Protein: CASSIRLTSGRAYNEQFF.

V is TRBV2 and J is TRBJ1-4; D remains ambiguous. V lost 5 bases, J lost 0 bases, and 10 bases lay in between. Germline CDR1 reads SNHLY; CDR2 reads FYNNEI. The length of the CDR3 is 15 residues. This CDR3 reads CASSFWGATNEKLFF. In nucleotides, the CDR3 is TGTGCCAGCAGTTTTTGGGGAGCAACTAATGAAAAACTGTTTTTT.

CDR3 nucleotide sequence: TGTGCCAGCAGGCTTGCGGGATCTACTAGCGGGAGGCAGGGGGACAATGAGCAGTTCTTC. Protein: CASRLAGSTSGRQGDNEQFF. J is TRBJ2-1 and V is TRBV5-4, with 12 nucleotides matching TRBD2. V was pared by 5 bases and J by 5 bases, with 20 bases of the junction left unmatched. CDR1 and CDR2 from the germline V gene are SGHNT and YYREEE (reference sequence). The CDR3 has 20 amino acids.

The rearrangement uses TRBV7-9 and TRBJ2-7; TRBD1 matches at 7 bases. CDR3 length equals 16 residues. Germline trimming cut 5 bases from V and 0 bases from J; bases unmatched to any gene: 10. Germline CDR1 is SEHNR and CDR2 is FQNEAQ (reference sequence). The chain's CDR3 is CASSSTSGQASYEQYF. CDR3 coding DNA: TGTGCCAGCAGCAGTACCTCCGGACAGGCCTCCTACGAGCAGTACTTC.

The CDR3 loop reads CAWSSDRGSNQPQHF. The CDR3 bases are TGTGCCTGGAGTTCGGACAGGGGAAGCAATCAGCCCCAGCATTTT. This chain connects TRBV30 to TRBJ1-5, with 9 bases aligning to TRBD1. Germline V gene sequence: CDR1 GTSNPN, CDR2 SVGIG (reference sequence). This CDR3 has 15 amino acids. The ends lost 2 bases at V and 1 base at J; junction bases unmatched: 3.

This sequence joins TRBV30 and TRBJ1-5; a possible D gene is TRBD1 (5 bases). In germline, CDR1 is GTSNPN, CDR2 SVGIG (reference sequence). CDR3 length equals 16 residues. V was cut by 0 bases and J by 0 bases, with 12 bases left in between. CDR3 in DNA: TGTGCCTGGAGTGTACCCTGGAGGGGTAGCAATCAGCCCCAGCATTTT. Protein product: CAWSVPWRGSNQPQHF.

The chain is built from TRBV6-5 and TRBJ2-3; D unresolved. The V end was cut by 6 bases, the J end by 2 bases, with 9 bases between. CDR1 MNHEY and CDR2 SVGAGI come from the germline V gene. CDR3 size: 13 residues. The CDR3 DNA reads as TGTGCCAGCAGATCCACCTTCACAGATACGCAGTATTTT. It encodes CASRSTFTDTQYF.

This chain uses TRBV6-5 with TRBJ1-2; no firm D call. The CDR3 runs to 15 residues. The V gene lost 7 bases and the J gene lost 4 bases, with 19 bases spanning the gap. The germline CDR1 and CDR2 sequences are MNHEY and SVGAGI. The CDR3 region is CASIRDRTTPYGYTF. For the CDR3, the DNA is TGTGCCAGCATCCGCGACCGCACTACGCCCTATGGCTACACCTTC.

CDR3 in amino acids: CASMVSGNYGYTF. Here the CDR3 DNA reads TGTGCCAGTATGGTGTCTGGGAACTATGGCTACACCTTC. The chain has TRBV19 and TRBJ1-2; no clear D gene. V lost 7 bases to trimming and J lost 2 bases, with 11 bases between them. Germline assignment: CDR1 LNHDA and CDR2 SQIVND (reference sequence). CDR3 length: 13 residues.

V and J are TRBV25-1 and TRBJ2-5; weak D call: TRBD1 (5 bases). Germline loops: CDR1 MGHDK, CDR2 SYGVNS. The V gene lost 3 bases and the J gene lost 3 bases, with 11 bases spanning the gap. The CDR3 extends over 14 amino acids. CDR3 bases: TGTGCCAGCAGTGAGCCAGGGAATAAAGAGACCCAGTACTTC. Encoded protein: CASSEPGNKETQYF.

The chain uses TRBV18 and TRBJ2-5; D is unclear. The ends were cut back, 6 bases at V and 4 bases at J, with 21 bases in the middle. The length of the CDR3 is 16 residues. The V gene's germline CDR1 is KGHSH and CDR2 LQKENI. The CDR3 protein is CASSLDRVRAAETQYF. CDR3 nucleotide sequence: TGTGCCAGCTCTCTCGACCGGGTCCGGGCCGCAGAGACCCAGTACTTC.

The chain recombines TRBV3-1 (or the pseudogene TRBV3-2) with TRBJ1-5; TRBD1 might be the D (5 bases). The CDR3 consists of 14 residues. CDR1 is LGHDT, CDR2 YNNKEL, per germline (reference sequence). Trimming removed 2 bases from V and 6 bases from J, with 11 bases in between. DNA for the CDR3: TGTGCCAGCAGCCAAAGGGTCGGGGGTCAGCCCCAGCATTTT. Protein product: CASSQRVGGQPQHF.